These 5 T cell receptor beta chains came from one sample sequenced in a study of cytomegalovirus exposure and HLA in healthy donors. The PCR made use of 60 Vbeta and 13 Jbeta primers. Generated by immunoSEQ multiplex PCR, the TCRdb table keeps only in-frame clones and is missing some. The sample yields about 180,000 clones, roughly 84% seen once. Specimen: PBMCs. Receptors originate from a girl aged 2-10 years in good health and CMV-seropositive.

V is TRBV30 and J is TRBJ2-7; TRBD2 is a possible D gene (5 bases). Trimming removed 0 bases at V and 5 bases at J, with 11 bases between. The germline V gene has CDR1 GTSNPN and CDR2 SVGIG (reference sequence). The length of the CDR3 is 13 residues. The chain's CDR3 is CAWSVWESDEQYF. The DNA for the CDR3 is TGTGCCTGGAGTGTGTGGGAGTCCGACGAGCAGTACTTC.

V and J are TRBV7-9 and TRBJ1-4, with no clear D. Germline assignment: CDR1 SEHNR and CDR2 FQNEAQ (reference sequence). CDR3 length: 15 residues. The ends were cut back, 1 base at V and 2 bases at J, with 8 bases in the middle. This CDR3 is CASSLVGGTNEKLFF. CDR3 nucleotide sequence: TGTGCCAGCAGCTTAGTTGGAGGGACTAATGAAAAACTGTTTTTT.

The V and J genes are TRBV20-1 and TRBJ1-1; D remains ambiguous. Germline CDR1 DFQATT, CDR2 SNEGSKA (reference sequence). This CDR3 spans 11 amino acids. Trimming removed 2 bases at V and 8 bases at J, with 9 bases between. CDR3 nucleotide sequence: TGCAGTGCTAGAATGTCTCTCGAAGCTTTCTTT. Amino acid sequence: CSARMSLEAFF.

This chain joins TRBV5-4 and TRBJ2-5; 7 positions agree with TRBD1. The J call is doubtful: the DNA matches TRBJ2-7 better. Germline V gives CDR1 SGHNT, CDR2 YYREEE (reference sequence). CDR3 length equals 14 residues. In DNA form, the CDR3 reads TGTGCCAGCAGCTTGCCAGGGGGTGGGTACGAGCAGTACTTC. It yields the protein CASSLPGGGYEQYF.

In its sample, this clone was seen a few times. CDR3 in DNA: TGTGCCAGCAGTCCCCGGGAAGGGATCCAAAGGAATGGCTACACCTTC. Its protein product is CASSPREGIQRNGYTF. The V gene is TRBV28, the J gene TRBJ1-2; D ambiguous. Germline V gene data show CDR1 as MDHEN and CDR2 as SYDVKM. The CDR3 is made up of 16 amino acids. The V end was cut by 5 bases, the J end by 6 bases, with 22 bases between.